This T cell receptor (beta chain) was sequenced in a study of sequential checkpoint blockade in melanoma. Study details: Maintenance nivolumab came after either treatment sequence.

The sample's treatment: randomized to nivolumab then ipilimumab (arm A) or the reverse (arm B). DNA-damaging chemotherapy had not been given to any patient beforehand. Sorted cells were live CD3+CD8+, lacking CD19 and CD56, from PBMCs. Sequencing used immunoSEQ multiplex PCR; TCRdb keeps in-frame clones, though not all of them. Among 15,000 to 20,000 clones listed, under 75% were seen once. The sequence derives from a human donor with melanoma. Sample: CD8+ T cells sorted from blood (inferred from file names), taken from a patient given nivolumab and ipilimumab in sequence.

The DNA of the CDR3 is TGTGCCAGCAGCTTCGGACAGGGAGGGATTTCAACTAATGAAAAACTGTTTTTT. This codes for CASSFGQGGISTNEKLFF. This chain uses TRBV9 with TRBJ1-4, with 8 bases lining up with TRBD1. V dropped 4 bases and J dropped 0; count of bases not matched to a gene: 11. CDR1 and CDR2 from the germline V gene are SGDLS and YYNGEE. The CDR3 length is 18 residues. The whole variable domain, filled in from reference TRBV9 and TRBJ1-4, reads DSGVTQTPKHLITATGQRVTLRCSPRSGDLSVYWYQQSLDQGLQFLIQYYNGEERAKGNILERFSAQQFPDLHSELNLSSLELGDSALYFCASSFGQGGISTNEKLFFGSGTQLSVL.